This T cell receptor (beta chain) was documented in a study of vaccination and CD4 T cells after COVID-19. Cultured CD4+ T cell DNA underwent sequencing with the Oncomine TCR Beta short-read assay. Using its own MiXCR run on the PCR reads, TCRdb lists one record per CDR3 protein. Among 12,000 or so distinct CDR3 sequences listed, approximately 65% were seen once. Treatment indicated: roughly nine-day PBMC culture with coronavirus spike peptide pools or control peptides (ViraFEST assay). With respect to this clonotype: Its antigen remains unidentified.

Trimming removed 7 bases from V and 2 bases from J, with 16 bases in between. The CDR3 sequence is 15 residues long. Germline V lookup: CDR1 SEHNR, CDR2 FQNEAQ (reference sequence). This TCR was recovered from a human donor who had recovered from COVID-19. V usage is TRBV7-9 and J usage is TRBJ2-3; D gene uncertain. Sequenced input: CD4+ T cells from blood, cultured in vitro. CDR3 region: CASTLIGGFTDTQYF. DNA for the CDR3: TGTGCCAGCACCCTAATTGGCGGATTCACAGATACGCAGTATTTT.